Below are 17 T cell receptor beta chains sequenced from a single sample in a study of blood T cells in healthy people across ages. A sample-barcoded 5' primer and a J-beta primer mix were used in a second PCR of roughly 7 to 11 cycles. Via MiXCR, TCRdb re-called the 5' RACE reads, giving one row per CDR3 protein. The sample consists of about 1.4 million distinct CDR3 sequences, approximately 59% of them appearing once. The material sequenced was blood. These receptors were collected from a man younger than 35 in good health.

This clonotype was detected a few times. This chain links TRBV4-1 with TRBJ1-4, with TRBD1 matching over 9 bases. The CDR3 consists of 16 residues. The V gene end was trimmed by 0 bases and the J gene end by 7 bases; junction bases not matched to a gene: 6. In germline, CDR1 is MGHRA, CDR2 YSYEKL. The CDR3 DNA is TGCGCCAGCAGCCAAGATCCTCCGACAGGGGGTGAAAAACTGTTTTTT. It is translated as CASSQDPPTGGEKLFF.

This chain uses TRBV20-1 with TRBJ1-2; maybe TRBD1 (5 bases). V shed 3 bases and J shed 7 bases, with 15 bases lying between them. Germline loops: CDR1 DFQATT, CDR2 SNEGSKA (reference sequence). This CDR3 contains 13 residues. For the CDR3, the DNA is TGCAGTGCTAGCCTTACAGGAGTCGGTGGCTACACCTTC. Encoded protein: CSASLTGVGGYTF.

The chain uses TRBV29-1 and TRBJ2-5; D is perhaps TRBD1 (6 bases). The CDR3 runs to 15 residues. Germline CDR1 and CDR2: SQVTM and ANQGSEA. Between the trimmed V and J ends, which lost 3 bases and 1 base, there was a span of 15 bases. Here the CDR3 DNA reads TGCAGCGTTGAGGGGGCCATGGACAGCCAAGAGACCCAGTACTTC. Its translation: CSVEGAMDSQETQYF. Filled out from reference TRBV29-1 and TRBJ2-5, the complete variable domain reads SAVISQKPSRDICQRGTSLTIQCQVDSQVTMMFWYRQQPGQSLTLIATANQGSEATYESGFVIDKFPISRPNLTFSTLTVSNMSPEDSSIYLCSVEGAMDSQETQYFGPGTRLLVL.

The chain carries TRBV12-3 or TRBV12-4 and TRBJ2-3; 9 bases agree with TRBD1. V shed 5 bases and J 1 base; nucleotides not matched to a gene: 7. This CDR3 has 16 amino acids. CDR3 sequence reads: CASSQQGAVGTDTQYF. CDR3 nucleotides: TGTGCCAGCAGTCAACAGGGGGCGGTAGGCACAGATACGCAGTATTTT.

This sequence joins TRBV4-2 and TRBJ2-7, with D possibly called TRBD1 or TRBD2 (5 bases each). The CDR3 runs to 15 residues. The V gene's germline CDR1 is LGHNA and CDR2 YNFKEQ. The V and J ends lost 2 bases and 2 bases respectively, with 13 bases between them. CDR3 sequence: CASSQTPGPAYEQYF. The CDR3 DNA reads as TGTGCCAGCAGCCAAACCCCGGGACCTGCCTACGAGCAGTACTTC.

The chain has TRBV13 and TRBJ1-1; D remains unclear. The V and J ends lost 2 bases and 11 bases respectively, with 12 bases between them. The CDR3 totals 12 residues. Germline lookup yields CDR1 PRHDT and CDR2 FYEKMQ (reference sequence). CDR3 nucleotides: TGTGCCAGCAGCTTACTCGGAGGAGGGGCTTTCTTT. Translating it yields CASSLLGGGAFF.

The V call is TRBV15, the J call TRBJ2-3, with 8 bases aligning to TRBD1. V was pared by 0 bases and J by 4 bases, with 3 bases of the junction left unmatched. Looked up from germline, CDR1 is LNHNV and CDR2 is YYDKDF (reference sequence). CDR3 length: 15 residues. The CDR3 coding sequence is TGTGCCACCAGCAGAGACAGGGGGCCAGCAGATACGCAGTATTTT. Encoded protein: CATSRDRGPADTQYF. Full variable domain (outside the CDR3, taken from reference TRBV15 and TRBJ2-3): DAMVIQNPRYQVTQFGKPVTLSCSQTLNHNVMYWYQQKSSQAPKLLFHYYDKDFNNEADTPDNFQSRRPNTSFCFLDIRSPGLGDTAMYLCATSRDRGPADTQYFGPGTRLTVL.

The CDR3 sequence is CASSLMREGYEQYF. The CDR3 DNA reads as TGTGCCAGCAGTTTAATGAGGGAGGGGTACGAGCAGTACTTC. This chain connects TRBV27 to TRBJ2-7; 7 bases are shared with TRBD2. Looked up from germline, CDR1 is MNHEY and CDR2 is SMNVEV (reference sequence). The ends lost 2 bases at V and 4 bases at J; junction bases unmatched: 5. The CDR3 contains 14 residues.

The gene calls are TRBV4-1 and TRBJ1-6; 11 positions match TRBD1. V was pared by 2 bases and J by 7 bases, with 4 bases of the junction left unmatched. The CDR3 is made up of 16 amino acids. Germline loops: CDR1 MGHRA, CDR2 YSYEKL. This CDR3 reads CASSQRTGGSNSPLHF. The CDR3 coding sequence is TGCGCCAGCAGCCAAAGGACAGGGGGCTCGAATTCACCCCTCCACTTT.

This clonotype showed up just a few times. The rearrangement joins TRBV7-6 to TRBJ2-3; D is undetermined. The CDR3 has 12 residues. Trimming took 5 bases from V and 5 from J, leaving 8 bases between them. CDR1 and CDR2 (germline): SGHVS, FNYEAQ. CDR3 sequence: CASSRMRDTQYF. Written as DNA, the CDR3 is TGTGCCAGCAGCCGGATGAGAGATACGCAGTATTTT.

The CDR3 DNA sequence: TGTGCCAGCCATGGGGGGTATAATTCACCCCTCCACTTT. Translation gives CASHGGYNSPLHF. V is TRBV6-5 and J is TRBJ1-6; possible D gene TRBD1, 5 bases. Germline-derived CDR1 and CDR2 are MNHEY and SVGAGI. The CDR3 is 13 amino acids. V lost 8 bases and J lost 4, with 9 bases in between.

The rearrangement joins TRBV29-1 to TRBJ2-7; TRBD1 matches at 7 bases. The CDR3 runs to 14 residues. Germline V gene sequence: CDR1 SQVTM, CDR2 ANQGSEA. V was clipped by 6 bases and J by 7 bases; unmatched bases: 15. The CDR3 here is CSVRGLSGAGEQYF. The DNA of the CDR3 is TGCAGCGTGAGGGGGCTTTCAGGGGCAGGTGAGCAGTACTTC.

The V gene is TRBV28, the J gene TRBJ1-1; D gene unclear. Germline loops: CDR1 MDHEN, CDR2 SYDVKM. CDR3 length: 13 amino acids. Trimming took off 3 bases at V and 5 bases at J, with 10 bases between the two ends. CDR3 sequence reads: CASSLPVLTEAFF. In nucleotides, the CDR3 is TGTGCCAGCAGTTTGCCCGTTTTGACTGAAGCTTTCTTT. The variable domain in full, completed from reference TRBV28 and TRBJ1-1, reads DVKVTQSSRYLVKRTGEKVFLECVQDMDHENMFWYRQDPGLGLRLIYFSYDVKMKEKGDIPEGYSVSREKKERFSLILESASTNQTSMYLCASSLPVLTEAFFGQGTRLTVV.

This clonotype has just a few counts. The rearrangement uses TRBV20-1 and TRBJ2-7; maybe TRBD1 (6 bases). Trimming shortened V by 0 bases and J by 1 base, and 7 bases separated the two germline ends. CDR1 is DFQATT, CDR2 SNEGSKA, per germline (reference sequence). The CDR3 runs to 13 residues. The DNA of the CDR3 is TGCAGTGCTAGAGATGGACAGTCCTACGAGCAGTACTTC. Its protein is CSARDGQSYEQYF.

CDR3 in amino acids: CAAATGTGDTGELFF. The CDR3 nucleotides are TGTGCCGCGGCGACGGGGACAGGGGACACCGGGGAGCTGTTTTTT. The chain joins TRBV6-6 to TRBJ2-2; 10 nucleotides match TRBD1. Germline CDR1 and CDR2: MNHNY and SVGAGI (reference sequence). V lost 11 bases, J lost 3 bases, and 9 bases stayed unmatched. This CDR3 has 15 residues.

The V call is TRBV15, the J call TRBJ2-5, with D maybe TRBD1 (5 bases). The CDR3 is 15 amino acids. With 0 bases removed from V and 2 bases from J, the gap between germline ends came to 10 bases. From germline, CDR1 is LNHNV and CDR2 YYDKDF (reference sequence). CDR3 sequence reads: CATSREAKGQETQYF. As DNA, the CDR3 is TGTGCCACCAGCAGAGAAGCAAAGGGGCAAGAGACCCAGTACTTC. Together with reference TRBV15 and TRBJ2-5, the CDR3 gives the full variable domain: DAMVIQNPRYQVTQFGKPVTLSCSQTLNHNVMYWYQQKSSQAPKLLFHYYDKDFNNEADTPDNFQSRRPNTSFCFLDIRSPGLGDTAMYLCATSREAKGQETQYFGPGTRLLVL.

This clonotype was counted a few times. V and J are TRBV27 and TRBJ2-3, with D possibly matching TRBD2 (6 bases). Trimming shortened V by 5 bases and J by 10 bases, and 16 bases separated the two germline ends. The CDR3 totals 13 residues. Germline lookup yields CDR1 MNHEY and CDR2 SMNVEV (reference sequence). The CDR3 is CASSPRRLASQYF. CDR3 nucleotide sequence: TGTGCCAGCAGTCCCCGAAGGCTAGCGTCGCAGTATTTT.